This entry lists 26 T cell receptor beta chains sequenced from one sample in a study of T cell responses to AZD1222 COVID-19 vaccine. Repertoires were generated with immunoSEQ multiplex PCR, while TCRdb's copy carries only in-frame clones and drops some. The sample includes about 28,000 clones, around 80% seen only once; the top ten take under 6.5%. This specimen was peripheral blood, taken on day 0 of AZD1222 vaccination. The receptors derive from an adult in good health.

CDR3 sequence reads: CASSLKAVSWGSYNEQFF. The CDR3 coding sequence is TGTGCCAGCAGCTTAAAGGCAGTGAGCTGGGGGTCCTACAATGAGCAGTTCTTC. This chain uses TRBV11-3 with TRBJ2-1, with D possibly being TRBD1 or TRBD2 (5 bases each). The CDR3 consists of 18 residues. V dropped 2 bases and J dropped 1 base, with 18 bases sitting between them. CDR1 SGHNT and CDR2 YENEEA come from the germline V gene.

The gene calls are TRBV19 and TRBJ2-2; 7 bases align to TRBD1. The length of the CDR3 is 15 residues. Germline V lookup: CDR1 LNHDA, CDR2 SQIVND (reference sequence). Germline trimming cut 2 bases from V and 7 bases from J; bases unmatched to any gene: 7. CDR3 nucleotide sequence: TGTGCCAGTAGTATAAGTCAGGGGGATGGCGGGGAGCTGTTTTTT. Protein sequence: CASSISQGDGGELFF. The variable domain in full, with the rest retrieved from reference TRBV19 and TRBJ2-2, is DGGITQSPKYLFRKEGQNVTLSCEQNLNHDAMYWYRQDPGQGLRLIYYSQIVNDFQKGDIAEGYSVSREKKESFPLTVTSAQKNPTAFYLCASSISQGDGGELFFGEGSRLTVL.

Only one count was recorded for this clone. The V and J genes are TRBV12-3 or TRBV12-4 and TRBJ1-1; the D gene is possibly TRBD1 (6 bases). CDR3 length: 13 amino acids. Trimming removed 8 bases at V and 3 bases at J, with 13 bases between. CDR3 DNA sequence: TGTGCCAGCTGCAAAAACAGGGACACTGAAGCTTTCTTT. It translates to CASCKNRDTEAFF.

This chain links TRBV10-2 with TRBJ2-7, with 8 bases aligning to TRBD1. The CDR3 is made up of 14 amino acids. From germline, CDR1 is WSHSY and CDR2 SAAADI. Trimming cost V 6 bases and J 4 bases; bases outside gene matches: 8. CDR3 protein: CASRPRTGHYEQYF. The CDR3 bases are TGCGCCAGCAGGCCTAGGACAGGGCATTACGAGCAGTACTTC.

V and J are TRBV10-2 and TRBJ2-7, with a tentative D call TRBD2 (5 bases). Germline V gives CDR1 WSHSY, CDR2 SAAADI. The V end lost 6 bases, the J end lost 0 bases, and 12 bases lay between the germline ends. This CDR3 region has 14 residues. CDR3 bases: TGCGCCAGCAGGGGGAGTGGTGCCTCCTACGAGCAGTACTTC. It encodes CASRGSGASYEQYF.

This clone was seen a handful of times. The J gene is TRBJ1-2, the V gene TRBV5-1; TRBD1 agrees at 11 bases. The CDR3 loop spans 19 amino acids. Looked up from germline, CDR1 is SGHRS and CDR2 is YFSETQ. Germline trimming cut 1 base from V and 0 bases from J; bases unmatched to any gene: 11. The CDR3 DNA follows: TGCGCCAGCAGCTTGACCGGACAGGGGGCCCGTATCTCTAACTATGGCTACACCTTC. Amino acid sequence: CASSLTGQGARISNYGYTF.

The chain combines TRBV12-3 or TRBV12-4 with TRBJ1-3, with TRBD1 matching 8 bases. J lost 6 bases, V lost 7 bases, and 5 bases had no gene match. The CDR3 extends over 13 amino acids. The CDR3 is CASTRQGTNTIYF. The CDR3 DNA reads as TGTGCCAGCACCCGACAGGGGACAAACACCATATATTTT.

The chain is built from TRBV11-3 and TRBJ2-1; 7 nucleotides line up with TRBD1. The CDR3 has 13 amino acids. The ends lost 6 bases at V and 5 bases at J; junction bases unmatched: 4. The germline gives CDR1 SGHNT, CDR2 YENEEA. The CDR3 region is CASRRGQNNEQFF. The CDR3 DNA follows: TGTGCCAGCAGGAGGGGGCAGAACAATGAGCAGTTCTTC.

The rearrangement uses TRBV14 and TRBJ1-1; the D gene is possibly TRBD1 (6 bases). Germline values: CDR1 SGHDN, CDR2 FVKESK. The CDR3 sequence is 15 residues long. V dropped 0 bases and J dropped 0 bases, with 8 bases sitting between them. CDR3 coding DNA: TGTGCCAGCAGCCAAGAGGGGGCCCTGAACACTGAAGCTTTCTTT. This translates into CASSQEGALNTEAFF.

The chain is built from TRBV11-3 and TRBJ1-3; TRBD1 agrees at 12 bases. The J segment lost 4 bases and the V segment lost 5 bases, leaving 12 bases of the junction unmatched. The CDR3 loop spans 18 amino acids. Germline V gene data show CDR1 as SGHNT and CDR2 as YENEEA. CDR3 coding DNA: TGTGCCAGCAGCCCCACGCGGGGACAGGGGGCGCGAGGAAACACCATATATTTT. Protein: CASSPTRGQGARGNTIYF.

The CDR3 DNA reads TGTGCCAGCAGCAAAGGGACAGGGAATTTCGATGAGCAGTTCTTC. Its protein is CASSKGTGNFDEQFF. The V and J genes are TRBV6-5 and TRBJ2-1; 9 nucleotides agree with TRBD1. The V gene end was trimmed by 6 bases and the J gene end by 8 bases; junction bases not matched to a gene: 11. There are 15 residues in the CDR3. Germline CDR1 and CDR2: MNHEY and SVGAGI.

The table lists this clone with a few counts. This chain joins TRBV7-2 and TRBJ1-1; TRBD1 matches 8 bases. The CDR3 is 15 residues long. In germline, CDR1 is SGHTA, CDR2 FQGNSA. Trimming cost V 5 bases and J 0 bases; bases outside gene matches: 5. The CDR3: CASSTTGGLNTEAFF. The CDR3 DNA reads TGTGCCAGCAGCACTACAGGGGGGTTGAACACTGAAGCTTTCTTT.

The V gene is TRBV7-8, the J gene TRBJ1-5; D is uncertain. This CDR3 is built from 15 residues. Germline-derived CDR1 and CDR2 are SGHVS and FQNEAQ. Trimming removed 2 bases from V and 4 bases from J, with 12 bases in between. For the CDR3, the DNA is TGTGCCAGCAGCTTATTTATGAGCAATAATCAGCCCCAGCATTTT. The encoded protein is CASSLFMSNNQPQHF.

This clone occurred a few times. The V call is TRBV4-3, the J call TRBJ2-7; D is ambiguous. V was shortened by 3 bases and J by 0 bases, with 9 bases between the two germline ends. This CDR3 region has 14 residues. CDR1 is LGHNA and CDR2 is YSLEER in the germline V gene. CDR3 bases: TGCGCCAGCAGCCACCACAGTTTCTCCTACGAGCAGTACGTC. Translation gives CASSHHSFSYEQYV.

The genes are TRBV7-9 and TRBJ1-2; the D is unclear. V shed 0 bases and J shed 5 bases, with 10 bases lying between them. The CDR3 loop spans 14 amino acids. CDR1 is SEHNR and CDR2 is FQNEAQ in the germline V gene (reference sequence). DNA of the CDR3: TGTGCCAGCAGCTTAGCGGGGTTGAATTATGGCTACACCTTC. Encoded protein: CASSLAGLNYGYTF.

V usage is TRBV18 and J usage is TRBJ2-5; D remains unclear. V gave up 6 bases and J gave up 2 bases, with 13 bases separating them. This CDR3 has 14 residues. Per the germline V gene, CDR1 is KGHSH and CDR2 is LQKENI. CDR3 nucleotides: TGTGCCAGCTCCGCCTTGGTTCAACAAGAGACCCAGTACTTC. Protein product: CASSALVQQETQYF.

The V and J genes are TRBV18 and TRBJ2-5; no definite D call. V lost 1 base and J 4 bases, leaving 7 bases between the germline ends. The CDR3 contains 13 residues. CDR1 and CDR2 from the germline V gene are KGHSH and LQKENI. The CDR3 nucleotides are TGTGCCAGCTCACCACGGCAGACAGAGACCCAGTACTTC. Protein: CASSPRQTETQYF.

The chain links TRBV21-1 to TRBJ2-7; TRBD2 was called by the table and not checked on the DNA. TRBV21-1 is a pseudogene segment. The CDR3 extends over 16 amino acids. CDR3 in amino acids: CASSTKREGPWNEQYV. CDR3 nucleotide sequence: TGTGCCAGCAGCACCAAGCGGGAGGGCCCTTGGAACGAGCAGTACGTC.

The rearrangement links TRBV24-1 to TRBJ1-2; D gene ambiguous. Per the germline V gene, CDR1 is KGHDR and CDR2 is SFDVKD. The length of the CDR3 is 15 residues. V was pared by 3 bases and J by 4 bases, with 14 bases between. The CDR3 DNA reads TGTGCCACCAGTGATCCCGCAGACACGGCCTATGGCTACACCTTC. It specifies CATSDPADTAYGYTF.

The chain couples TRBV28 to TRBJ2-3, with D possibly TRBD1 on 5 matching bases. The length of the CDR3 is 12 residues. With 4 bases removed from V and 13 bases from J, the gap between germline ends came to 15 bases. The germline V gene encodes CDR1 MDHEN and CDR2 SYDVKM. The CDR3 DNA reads TGTGCCAGCAGTTACGACAGTGGGGAAGAGTATTTT. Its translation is CASSYDSGEEYF.

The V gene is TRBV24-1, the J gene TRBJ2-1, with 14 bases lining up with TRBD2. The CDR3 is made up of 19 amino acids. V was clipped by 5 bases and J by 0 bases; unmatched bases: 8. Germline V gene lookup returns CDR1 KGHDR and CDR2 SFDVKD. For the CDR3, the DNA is TGTGCCACCAGTGCAGCATCGGGACTAGCGGGGGACTCCTACAATGAGCAGTTCTTC. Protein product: CATSAASGLAGDSYNEQFF.

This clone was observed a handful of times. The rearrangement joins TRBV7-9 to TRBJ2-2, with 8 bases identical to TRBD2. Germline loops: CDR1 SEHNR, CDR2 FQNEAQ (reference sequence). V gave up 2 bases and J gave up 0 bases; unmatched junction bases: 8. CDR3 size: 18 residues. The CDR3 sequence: CASSLSLQRGTNTGELFF. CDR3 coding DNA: TGTGCCAGCAGCTTATCCTTACAGCGGGGGACGAACACCGGGGAGCTGTTTTTT.

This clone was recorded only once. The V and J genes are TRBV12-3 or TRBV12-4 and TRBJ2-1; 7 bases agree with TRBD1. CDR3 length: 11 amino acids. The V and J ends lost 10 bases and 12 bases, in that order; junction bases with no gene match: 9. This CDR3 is CATATGQAQFF. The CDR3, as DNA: TGTGCCACCGCGACAGGGCAAGCGCAGTTCTTC.

The CDR3 nucleotides read TGTGCCAGTAGTATGCCCCCCCACTACCCCTCCTACGAGCAGTACTTC. The encoded protein is CASSMPPHYPSYEQYF. The rearrangement uses TRBV19 and TRBJ2-7; D call uncertain. V lost 3 bases and J 0 bases, leaving 15 bases between the germline ends. This CDR3 has 16 amino acids. The V gene's germline CDR1 is LNHDA and CDR2 SQIVND (reference sequence).

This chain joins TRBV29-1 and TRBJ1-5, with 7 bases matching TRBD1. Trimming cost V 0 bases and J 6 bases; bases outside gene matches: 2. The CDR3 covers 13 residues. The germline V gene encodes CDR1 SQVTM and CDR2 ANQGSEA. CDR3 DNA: TGCAGCGTTGAAGAAGGGGGCGGTCAGCCCCAGCATTTT. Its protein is CSVEEGGGQPQHF.

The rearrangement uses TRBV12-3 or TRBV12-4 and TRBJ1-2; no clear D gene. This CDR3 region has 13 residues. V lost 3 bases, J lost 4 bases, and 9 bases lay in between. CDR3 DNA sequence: TGTGCCAGCAGTTTCCGGGGAAGCTATGGCTACACCTTC. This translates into CASSFRGSYGYTF.